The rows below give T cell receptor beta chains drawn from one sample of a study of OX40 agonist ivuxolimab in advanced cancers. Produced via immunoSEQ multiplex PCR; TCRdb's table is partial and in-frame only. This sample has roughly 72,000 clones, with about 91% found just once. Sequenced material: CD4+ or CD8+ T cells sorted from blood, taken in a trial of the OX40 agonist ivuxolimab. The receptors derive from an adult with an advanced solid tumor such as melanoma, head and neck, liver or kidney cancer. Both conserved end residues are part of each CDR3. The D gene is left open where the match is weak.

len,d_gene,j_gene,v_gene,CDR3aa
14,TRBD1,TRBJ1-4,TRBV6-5,CASSRTGTSQKLFF
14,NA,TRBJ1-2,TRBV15,CATSAERGLSGYTF
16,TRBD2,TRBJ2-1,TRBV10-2,CASSGSSGRFYNEQFF
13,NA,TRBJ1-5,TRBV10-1,CASSATGGQPQHF
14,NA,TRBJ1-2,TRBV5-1,CASSLEGAGLGYTF
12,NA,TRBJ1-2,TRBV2,CASNQENYGYTF
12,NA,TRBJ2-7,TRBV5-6,CASSLDRIQQYF
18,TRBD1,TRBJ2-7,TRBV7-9,CASSLGFSLRTGVYEQYF
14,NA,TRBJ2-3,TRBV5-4,CASTRDQGTDTQYF
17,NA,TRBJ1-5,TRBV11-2,CASSPIARGDPWQPQHF
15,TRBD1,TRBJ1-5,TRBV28,CASNRGPYSNQPQHF
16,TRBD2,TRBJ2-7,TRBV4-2,CASSQDPRGGVHEQYF
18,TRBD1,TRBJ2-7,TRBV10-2,CASSESRWEGGPSYEQYF
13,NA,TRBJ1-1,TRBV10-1,CASSEGQNTEAFF
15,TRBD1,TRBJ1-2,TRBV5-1,CASSLSGQGGYGYTF
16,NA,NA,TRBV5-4,CASSLVSGLPPYEQYF
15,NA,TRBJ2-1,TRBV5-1,CASSLRDGNYYEQFF
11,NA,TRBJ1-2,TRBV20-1,CSAGPGYGYTF
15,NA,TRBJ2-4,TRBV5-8,CASSVPRVAKNIQYF
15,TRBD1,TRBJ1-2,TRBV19,CASSTGTGPNYGYTF
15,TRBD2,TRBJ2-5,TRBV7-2,CASSQGLAGQETQYF
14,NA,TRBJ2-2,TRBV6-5,CASSYSPLTGELFF
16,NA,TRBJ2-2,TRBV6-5,CASSYSGDLNTGELFF
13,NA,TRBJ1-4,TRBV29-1,CSVAEATNEKLFF
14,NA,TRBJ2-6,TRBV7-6,CASSLGPGANVLTF
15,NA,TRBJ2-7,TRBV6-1,CAVTMGVSSSYEQYF
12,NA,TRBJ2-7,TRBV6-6,CASSQISAEQYF
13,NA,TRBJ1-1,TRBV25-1,CASSTGIDTEAFF
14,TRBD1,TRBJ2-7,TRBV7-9,CASSPPTGSYEQYF
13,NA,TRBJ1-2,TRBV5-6,CASSLTGHYGYTF
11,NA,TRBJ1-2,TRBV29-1,CSGGGTYGYTF